A selection of T cell receptor beta chains follows, all from one sample in a study of response to subunit inactivated influenza vaccine. One entry per CDR3 protein results from TCRdb running MiXCR on the RT-PCR reads. Altogether 430,000 or so distinct CDR3 sequences are present, approximately 11% being singletons, with the ten largest covering over 9.5%. Sample: PBMCs from blood, taken roughly 46 days after vaccination. The receptor set was obtained from a middle-aged man who received an inactivated influenza vaccine. CDR3s include the opening cysteine and the closing phenylalanine or tryptophan. D genes are given only for firm matches. Clone size is not always given. Where it is, it says once, few, many or a class for expanded clones.

D gene: -; V gene: TRBV5-6; clone size: few; J gene: TRBJ2-2; CDR3 length: 16; CDR3 protein: CASSLIGEQNTGELFF
D gene: -; V gene: TRBV18; clone size: -; J gene: TRBJ2-2; CDR3 length: 17; CDR3 protein: CASSPPNLKLDTGELFF
D gene: TRBD2; V gene: TRBV5-6; clone size: -; J gene: TRBJ2-3; CDR3 length: 14; CDR3 protein: CASIASGGFYTQYF
D gene: TRBD1; V gene: TRBV20-1; clone size: few; J gene: TRBJ2-5; CDR3 length: 13; CDR3 protein: CSARGTAKETQYF
D gene: -; V gene: TRBV12-3/TRBV12-4; clone size: -; J gene: TRBJ2-7; CDR3 length: 14; CDR3 protein: CASSKGPENYEQYF
D gene: -; V gene: TRBV29-1; clone size: many; J gene: TRBJ2-2; CDR3 length: 13; CDR3 protein: CSVDVENTGELFF
D gene: -; V gene: TRBV5-1; clone size: few; J gene: TRBJ1-1; CDR3 length: 14; CDR3 protein: CASSQHRADTEAFF
D gene: -; V gene: TRBV9; clone size: many; J gene: TRBJ2-5; CDR3 length: 12; CDR3 protein: CASSANQETQYF
D gene: -; V gene: TRBV7-2; clone size: -; J gene: TRBJ1-2; CDR3 length: 14; CDR3 protein: CASSEGRGNYGYTF
D gene: -; V gene: TRBV15; clone size: many; J gene: TRBJ1-4; CDR3 length: 16; CDR3 protein: CATSRDQMTTNEKLFF
D gene: -; V gene: TRBV5-1; clone size: -; J gene: TRBJ1-1; CDR3 length: 15; CDR3 protein: CASSLGIGLNTEAFF
D gene: -; V gene: TRBV7-9; clone size: -; J gene: TRBJ2-3; CDR3 length: 15; CDR3 protein: CASSLGVLLTDTQYF
D gene: -; V gene: TRBV5-1; clone size: -; J gene: TRBJ2-1; CDR3 length: 13; CDR3 protein: CASSFAENNVQFF
D gene: TRBD2; V gene: TRBV4-2; clone size: few; J gene: TRBJ2-1; CDR3 length: 16; CDR3 protein: CASSQGPGRLAGGRVF
D gene: -; V gene: TRBV7-8; clone size: few; J gene: TRBJ2-7; CDR3 length: 12; CDR3 protein: CASSLESHEQYF
D gene: -; V gene: TRBV6-5; clone size: -; J gene: TRBJ2-7; CDR3 length: 15; CDR3 protein: CASSYLHWTAYEQYF
D gene: -; V gene: TRBV7-2; clone size: once; J gene: TRBJ1-5; CDR3 length: 16; CDR3 protein: CASSFRGGYSNQPQHF
D gene: TRBD2; V gene: TRBV20-1; clone size: -; J gene: TRBJ2-1; CDR3 length: 15; CDR3 protein: CSVPGLAGVGTEQFF
D gene: TRBD2; V gene: TRBV4-3; clone size: few; J gene: TRBJ2-3; CDR3 length: 16; CDR3 protein: CASSPGTSGGADTQYF
D gene: TRBD1; V gene: TRBV25-1; clone size: -; J gene: TRBJ2-4; CDR3 length: 18; CDR3 protein: CASSGTGGFGASKNIQYF
D gene: -; V gene: TRBV20-1; clone size: many; J gene: TRBJ1-5; CDR3 length: 14; CDR3 protein: CSAALQGEISPQHF
D gene: TRBD1; V gene: TRBV12-3/TRBV12-4; clone size: -; J gene: TRBJ1-3; CDR3 length: 14; CDR3 protein: CASGTTGAGNTIYF
D gene: -; V gene: TRBV12-3/TRBV12-4; clone size: many; J gene: TRBJ2-4; CDR3 length: 14; CDR3 protein: CASSLDLAKNIQYF
D gene: -; V gene: TRBV4-1; clone size: few; J gene: TRBJ2-4; CDR3 length: 13; CDR3 protein: CASSQAPGNIQYF
D gene: TRBD2; V gene: TRBV29-1; clone size: few; J gene: TRBJ2-3; CDR3 length: 14; CDR3 protein: CSVRARERADTQYF
D gene: TRBD1; V gene: TRBV12-3/TRBV12-4; clone size: many; J gene: TRBJ2-2; CDR3 length: 16; CDR3 protein: CASSTTGVRNTGELFF
D gene: -; V gene: TRBV7-2; clone size: -; J gene: TRBJ1-2; CDR3 length: 13; CDR3 protein: CASAEGLFFGYTF
D gene: TRBD2; V gene: TRBV6-2/TRBV6-3; clone size: many; J gene: TRBJ2-1; CDR3 length: 15; CDR3 protein: CASSGGTSVLGEQFF
D gene: TRBD2; V gene: TRBV5-1; clone size: many; J gene: TRBJ2-7; CDR3 length: 13; CDR3 protein: CASNPSGRDEQYF
D gene: TRBD1; V gene: TRBV7-2; clone size: -; J gene: TRBJ1-5; CDR3 length: 13; CDR3 protein: CASSLARQGPQHF
D gene: TRBD2; V gene: TRBV7-8; clone size: -; J gene: TRBJ2-5; CDR3 length: 13; CDR3 protein: CASSKREVETQYF
D gene: -; V gene: TRBV2; clone size: many; J gene: TRBJ2-2; CDR3 length: 15; CDR3 protein: CASTHRALSTGELFF
D gene: TRBD2; V gene: TRBV7-2; clone size: many; J gene: TRBJ2-5; CDR3 length: 16; CDR3 protein: CASSLASGRGQETQYF
D gene: -; V gene: TRBV20-1; clone size: few; J gene: TRBJ2-7; CDR3 length: 13; CDR3 protein: CSAPGLGRNEQYF
D gene: TRBD1; V gene: TRBV28; clone size: few; J gene: TRBJ2-1; CDR3 length: 15; CDR3 protein: CASSKGTGGSNEQFF
D gene: TRBD1; V gene: TRBV7-6; clone size: few; J gene: TRBJ2-5; CDR3 length: 16; CDR3 protein: CASSLMGQGFMETQYF
D gene: TRBD1; V gene: TRBV7-2; clone size: -; J gene: TRBJ1-6; CDR3 length: 16; CDR3 protein: CASSLRFDRVNSPLHF
D gene: TRBD2; V gene: TRBV4-3; clone size: -; J gene: TRBJ2-1; CDR3 length: 14; CDR3 protein: CASSKDWTSTVQFF
D gene: TRBD2; V gene: TRBV20-1; clone size: few; J gene: TRBJ2-1; CDR3 length: 12; CDR3 protein: CSAGGGSNEQFF